Given below is one T cell receptor beta chain in context. For repertoire sequencing, the TCR beta CDR3 regions were amplified from RNA transcripts. HTBI primers primed a first-round RT-PCR, and a second-round multiplex PCR followed. Each CDR3 protein is one row after TCRdb ran MiXCR on the multiplex PCR reads. The sample consists of 200,000 to 250,000 distinct CDR3 sequences, 29% of them appearing once. This CDR3 comprises 17 residues. J gave up 5 bases and V 3 bases, and 9 bases lay outside the gene matches. The source of the sample is a study of Graves' ophthalmopathy and Graves' hyperthyroidism. V and J are TRBV12-3 or TRBV12-4 and TRBJ2-5, with 13 bases fitting TRBD2. This clonotype was obtained from a man in his fifties or sixties with Graves' ophthalmopathy. The sample was peripheral blood. The CDR3 nucleotides read TGTGCCAGCAGTTTCAAGACTAGCGGGAGGTATCGGGAGACCCAGTACTTC. Encoded protein: CASSFKTSGRYRETQYF.